At least ten counts were recorded for the clone carrying this T cell receptor (beta chain). Its antigen is still unknown. In making diagnoses, clinical symptoms, serum thyroxine and TRAb, thyroid ultrasound and orbital computed tomography were all used. Out of approximately 9.9 ml of fresh peripheral blood came the PBMCs. The CDR3 is 14 amino acids. Trimming cost V 6 bases and J 4 bases, with 16 bases left between them. The germline V gene encodes CDR1 SGDLS and CDR2 YYNGEE. These data come from a study of T cells in Graves' hyperthyroidism and ophthalmopathy. Points from the study as a whole: Ophthalmopathy got predicted by the model a median about six months before its onset.

There were TCR beta CDR3 regions amplified from RNA transcripts. Using the HTBI primer set, a first-round RT-PCR was run on the TCR CDR3. TCRdb itself ran the multiplex PCR reads through MiXCR, one entry per CDR3 protein. The data show about 360,000 distinct CDR3 sequences, 13% seen once. Sequenced: blood. This clonotype was obtained from a woman younger than 35 with Graves' hyperthyroidism. The gene calls are TRBV9 and TRBJ1-2, with D unresolved. CDR3 protein: CASTSRVNSYGYTF. The CDR3 nucleotides read TGTGCCAGCACCTCGAGAGTGAACTCCTATGGCTACACCTTC. Full variable domain (rest looked up from reference TRBV9 and TRBJ1-2): DSGVTQTPKHLITATGQRVTLRCSPRSGDLSVYWYQQSLDQGLQFLIQYYNGEERAKGNILERFSAQQFPDLHSELNLSSLELGDSALYFCASTSRVNSYGYTFGSGTRLTVV.